The 4 T cell receptor beta chains reported below all come from one sample, sequenced in a study of cytomegalovirus exposure and HLA in healthy donors. This PCR relied on a set of 60 Vbeta primers and 13 Jbeta primers. Sequencing was performed with immunoSEQ multiplex PCR; in TCRdb, only in-frame clones are kept and a portion is missing. The sample consists of 90,000 to 100,000 clones, 76% of them appearing once. Sample: PBMCs. The receptors come from a man aged 35 to 55 in good health and CMV-seronegative.

CDR3 DNA: TGTGCCTGGAGTGTATCTAGGAGCACAGATACGCAGTATTTT. This translates into CAWSVSRSTDTQYF. The chain combines TRBV30 with TRBJ2-3; D gene uncertain. The ends were cut back, 0 bases at V and 0 bases at J, with 7 bases in the middle. The germline CDR1 and CDR2 sequences are GTSNPN and SVGIG (reference sequence). The CDR3 sequence is 14 residues long.

A single count supports this clone. V gene TRBV19 combines with J gene TRBJ1-1, with a possible D match to TRBD1 (5 bases). The V gene's germline CDR1 is LNHDA and CDR2 SQIVND (reference sequence). V was trimmed by 7 bases and J by 10 bases, leaving 16 bases between them. The CDR3 contains 12 residues. CDR3 DNA sequence: TGTGCCAGTACCCCCGGGGGGAGTGGAGCTTTCTTT. Protein product: CASTPGGSGAFF.

This chain uses TRBV7-2 with TRBJ1-6, with 8 nucleotides matching TRBD1. V shed 0 bases, J shed 7 bases, and the junction held 5 bases outside the gene matches. This CDR3 has 16 residues. Per the germline V gene, CDR1 is SGHTA and CDR2 is FQGNSA. The CDR3 bases are TGTGCCAGCAGCTTAGCGGGGGACAGGTCCAATTCACCCCTCCACTTT. Translating it yields CASSLAGDRSNSPLHF.

The gene calls are TRBV28 and TRBJ2-1; D ambiguous. The germline V gene encodes CDR1 MDHEN and CDR2 SYDVKM. The CDR3 runs to 11 residues. V shed 3 bases and J shed 8 bases, with 5 bases lying between them. For the CDR3, the DNA is TGTGCCAGCAGTTTCAGGTATGAGCAGTTCTTC. Translating it yields CASSFRYEQFF.